These 4 T cell receptor beta chains originate from one sample sequenced in a study of blood T cell repertoires in COVID-19. Clones were sequenced by immunoSEQ multiplex PCR, and TCRdb holds only the in-frame ones, with some missing. This table has 85,000 to 130,000 clones, 65% to 75% appearing once. Sequencing used peripheral blood. The origin of the receptors is a human donor with acute or convalescent COVID-19. The donor label of this sample is uncertain.

This chain uses TRBV10-3 with TRBJ2-5; D is possibly TRBD1 (6 bases). Germline loops: CDR1 ENHRY, CDR2 SYGVKD. V was shortened by 5 bases and J by 5 bases, with 9 bases between the two germline ends. This CDR3 contains 12 residues. The CDR3 region is CAISLRGETQYF. CDR3 coding DNA: TGTGCCATCAGTCTGAGGGGGGAGACCCAGTACTTC.

The J gene is TRBJ2-2, the V gene TRBV11-3; D perhaps matches TRBD2 (5 bases). CDR1 is SGHNT, CDR2 YENEEA, per germline. Between the trimmed V and J ends, which lost 1 base and 3 bases, there was a span of 6 bases. This CDR3 spans 14 amino acids. CDR3 in amino acids: CASSLGGYTGELFF. The CDR3 nucleotides read TGTGCCAGCAGCTTAGGCGGGTACACCGGGGAGCTGTTTTTT.

J is TRBJ1-1 and V is TRBV28; the D is unclear. The CDR3 covers 13 residues. The germline CDR1 and CDR2 sequences are MDHEN and SYDVKM. The germline V and J ends were trimmed by 8 bases and 5 bases, with 15 bases remaining between them. The CDR3 sequence is CASELQGRTEAFF. The CDR3 DNA is TGTGCCAGCGAACTTCAAGGGAGGACTGAAGCTTTCTTT.

The chain combines TRBV5-1 with TRBJ1-2; D ambiguous. V was pared by 7 bases and J by 7 bases, with 11 bases between. The CDR3 length is 11 residues. Germline assignment: CDR1 SGHRS and CDR2 YFSETQ. The CDR3 loop is CASRLEGGYTF. Written as DNA, the CDR3 is TGCGCCAGCCGGTTAGAGGGTGGCTACACCTTC.